Sequencing of this T cell receptor beta chain was carried out in a study of blood T cell repertoires in COVID-19. Turning to the study itself: Sources were T cells, B-cell-depleted T cells, or PBMCs; the material itself was cDNA or gDNA.

Trimming at V came to 1 base and at J to 5 bases, leaving 4 bases not matched to a gene. The CDR3 covers 15 residues. Germline V gene lookup returns CDR1 LGHNT and CDR2 FRNRAP. The protocol was immunoSEQ multiplex PCR, while the TCRdb copy is restricted to in-frame clones and leaves out a portion. Of around 56,000 clones in the sample, approximately 79% are singletons; the top ten hold more than 2.5%. The sequencing input was peripheral blood. This clonotype originated in a man between 60 and 75 years old with acute or convalescent COVID-19. This chain links TRBV12-5 with TRBJ2-3; 9 bases map to TRBD2. CDR3 coding DNA: TGTGCTAGTGGTTTGGAGGCGGGGGGGCGAGATACGCAGTATTTT. It translates to CASGLEAGGRDTQYF.